This T cell receptor beta chain is from a study of PD-1 blockade in classical Hodgkin lymphoma. Study overall: Intravenous delivery of nivolumab at 3 mg/kg to patients occurred every 2 weeks.

General study results and limits: According to reports, newly diagnosed patients had lower baseline TCR diversity than healthy donors, and relapsed/refractory patients had lower baseline TCR diversity still. Causes of the repertoire differences remain undefined, possibly disease activity or prior therapy. TCR diversity rose significantly by C4D1 in CD4+ but not CD8+ cells.

Time point noted: cycle 4 day 1 (C4D1), after six to seven weeks of nivolumab. With no exception, relapse followed autologous stem cell transplantation in all patients, and brentuximab vedotin exposure varied. Measured with immunoSEQ multiplex PCR; TCRdb has only the in-frame clones, and not every one. The sample lists tens of thousands of clones; over 75% were seen once. The CDR3 consists of 13 residues. Trimming removed 3 bases at V and 6 bases at J, with 10 bases between. Germline CDR1 is SGDLS and CDR2 is YYNGEE. Of note for this clone: What it binds is unknown.

The clonotype was recovered from a human donor with classical Hodgkin lymphoma. V is TRBV9 and J is TRBJ2-1, with D maybe TRBD1 (5 bases). The material sequenced was peripheral blood mononuclear cells (PBMCs), taken before the fourth cycle of nivolumab. The CDR3 DNA reads TGTGCCAGCAGCGACGGACAACTCAATGAGCAGTTCTTC. It is translated as CASSDGQLNEQFF. The whole variable domain, filled in from reference TRBV9 and TRBJ2-1, reads DSGVTQTPKHLITATGQRVTLRCSPRSGDLSVYWYQQSLDQGLQFLIQYYNGEERAKGNILERFSAQQFPDLHSELNLSSLELGDSALYFCASSDGQLNEQFFGPGTRLTVL.